A single sample is the source of the 20 T cell receptor beta chains below, sequenced in a study of OX40 agonist ivuxolimab in advanced cancers. Repertoires were generated with immunoSEQ multiplex PCR, while TCRdb's copy carries only in-frame clones and drops some. Of tens of thousands of clones in the sample, about 85% were seen once. This sample comprised CD4+ or CD8+ T cells sorted from blood, obtained in a trial of the OX40 agonist ivuxolimab. The receptors shown here come from an adult with an advanced solid tumor such as melanoma, head and neck, liver or kidney cancer.

This clone was counted once. The V and J genes are TRBV10-2 and TRBJ1-5; D remains ambiguous. The CDR3 runs to 15 residues. Germline V gene sequence: CDR1 WSHSY, CDR2 SAAADI. V was trimmed by 3 bases and J by 4 bases, leaving 13 bases between them. The CDR3 loop is CASSDLAEFNQPQHF. In DNA form, the CDR3 reads TGCGCCAGCAGTGACCTAGCCGAGTTTAATCAGCCCCAGCATTTT.

This rearrangement joins TRBV19 to TRBJ2-2; 8 bases fit TRBD1. Trimming removed 8 bases from V and 1 base from J; junction bases left unmatched: 3. The CDR3 length is 14 residues. Germline CDR1 LNHDA, CDR2 SQIVND (reference sequence). In DNA, the CDR3 is TGTGCCAGTCCCGGGACAGGGAACACCGGGGAGCTGTTTTTT. Its protein product is CASPGTGNTGELFF.

This rearrangement joins TRBV19 to TRBJ2-1; D is perhaps TRBD2 (6 bases). In germline, CDR1 is LNHDA, CDR2 SQIVND (reference sequence). The V gene lost 8 bases and the J gene lost 8 bases, with 19 bases spanning the gap. CDR3 length: 14 amino acids. CDR3 sequence: CASAWDGSFDEQFF. In DNA, the CDR3 is TGTGCCAGTGCGTGGGACGGGAGTTTCGATGAGCAGTTCTTC.

This chain joins TRBV5-4 and TRBJ2-7; TRBD1 might be the D (6 bases). Per germline, CDR1 SGHNT and CDR2 YYREEE (reference sequence). The germline V and J ends were trimmed by 0 bases and 0 bases, with 10 bases remaining between them. CDR3 size: 15 residues. CDR3 sequence (DNA): TGTGCCAGCAGCTTGGGGCAGGGGAGCTCCTACGAGCAGTACTTC. Translating gives CASSLGQGSSYEQYF.

In the case of this clone: Other DNA sequences from this sample encode an identical CDR3 as well. The chain recombines TRBV5-1 with TRBJ2-2; D gene ambiguous. The CDR3 spans 11 residues. V lost 5 bases and J lost 5, with 4 bases in between. CDR1 SGHRS and CDR2 YFSETQ come from the germline V gene. CDR3 sequence reads: CASSDTGELFF. DNA of the CDR3: TGCGCCAGCAGTGATACCGGGGAGCTGTTTTTT.

The CDR3 nucleotides are TGTGCCACCAGCAGAGATATCGGGGCGGACACTGAAGCTTTCTTT. This translates into CATSRDIGADTEAFF. The chain combines TRBV15 with TRBJ1-1, with a tentative D call TRBD1 (5 bases). This CDR3 is built from 15 residues. Germline V gives CDR1 LNHNV, CDR2 YYDKDF (reference sequence). Trimming took 0 bases from V and 3 from J, leaving 11 bases between them.

The chain couples TRBV28 to TRBJ1-2, with a weak D call TRBD1 (5 bases). Germline CDR1 and CDR2: MDHEN and SYDVKM. V was clipped by 6 bases and J by 2 bases, with 10 bases between them. The CDR3 is 13 amino acids. The CDR3 bases are TGTGCCAGCAGAGGAGGGGCGAACTATGGCTACACCTTC. As protein: CASRGGANYGYTF.

The V gene is TRBV19, the J gene TRBJ1-1, with 12 nucleotides matching TRBD1. The CDR3 is 16 amino acids. CDR1 LNHDA and CDR2 SQIVND come from the germline V gene (reference sequence). The ends lost 5 bases at V and 1 base at J; junction bases unmatched: 5. CDR3 DNA: TGTGCCAGTAGTGAGGGACAGGGGGCCTGGAACACTGAAGCTTTCTTT. This translates into CASSEGQGAWNTEAFF. Complete variable domain (other parts from reference TRBV19 and TRBJ1-1): DGGITQSPKYLFRKEGQNVTLSCEQNLNHDAMYWYRQDPGQGLRLIYYSQIVNDFQKGDIAEGYSVSREKKESFPLTVTSAQKNPTAFYLCASSEGQGAWNTEAFFGQGTRLTVV.

This sequence joins TRBV6-1 and TRBJ2-3; D unclear. The V end lost 5 bases, the J end lost 3 bases, and 12 bases lay between the germline ends. CDR3 length: 14 amino acids. Germline-derived CDR1 and CDR2 are MNHNS and SASEGT. In nucleotides, the CDR3 is TGTGCCAGCAGTCCTTCAGCGAGGACAGATACGCAGTATTTT. Residues: CASSPSARTDTQYF.

This chain uses TRBV30 with TRBJ2-1; 11 bases are shared with TRBD2. J was trimmed by 7 bases and V by 2 bases; bases with no gene match: 7. Germline V gives CDR1 GTSNPN, CDR2 SVGIG (reference sequence). The CDR3 contains 15 residues. This CDR3 reads CAWSITSGSRNEQFF. In DNA form, the CDR3 reads TGTGCCTGGAGTATAACTAGCGGGAGTAGAAATGAGCAGTTCTTC.

The chain has TRBV6-1 and TRBJ2-2; D gene ambiguous. V dropped 3 bases and J dropped 1 base, with 9 bases sitting between them. Germline V gene data show CDR1 as MNHNS and CDR2 as SASEGT. The CDR3 is made up of 15 amino acids. This CDR3 is CASSDWAGNTGELFF. The CDR3 DNA sequence: TGTGCCAGCAGTGACTGGGCAGGGAACACCGGGGAGCTGTTTTTT.

The rearrangement joins TRBV25-1 to TRBJ2-7; 10 bases agree with TRBD2. The CDR3 covers 14 residues. CDR1 is MGHDK, CDR2 SYGVNS, per germline. Trimming removed 4 bases from V and 4 bases from J; junction bases left unmatched: 4. The CDR3, as DNA: TGTGCCAGCAGTGGGGGACTAGCGAATTACGAGCAGTACTTC. Residues: CASSGGLANYEQYF.

This clone showed up just a few times. In DNA form, the CDR3 reads TGTGCCAGCAGCGCCCGGGACAGGCTAGCCAATGAGCAGTTCTTC. This encodes CASSARDRLANEQFF. This chain joins TRBV9 and TRBJ2-1; TRBD1 matches 8 bases. The V and J ends lost 3 bases and 6 bases, in that order; junction bases with no gene match: 8. This CDR3 contains 15 residues. Germline assignment: CDR1 SGDLS and CDR2 YYNGEE. Supplemented by reference TRBV9 and TRBJ2-1, the full variable domain reads DSGVTQTPKHLITATGQRVTLRCSPRSGDLSVYWYQQSLDQGLQFLIQYYNGEERAKGNILERFSAQQFPDLHSELNLSSLELGDSALYFCASSARDRLANEQFFGPGTRLTVL.

Here the CDR3 DNA reads TGTGCCAGCTCCGGGACAGGGGTTGAAAAACTGTTTTTT. Translated, it gives CASSGTGVEKLFF. The J gene is TRBJ1-4, the V gene TRBV6-1; 10 nucleotides agree with TRBD1. V gave up 8 bases and J gave up 7 bases; unmatched junction bases: 4. CDR3 length: 13 residues. Germline-derived CDR1 and CDR2 are MNHNS and SASEGT.

This CDR3 is CAWTTGPNQPQHF. The CDR3 DNA reads as TGTGCCTGGACGACAGGCCCAAATCAGCCCCAGCATTTT. The J gene is TRBJ1-5, the V gene TRBV30; weak D call: TRBD1 (6 bases). V gave up 4 bases and J gave up 4 bases, with 11 bases separating them. There are 13 residues in the CDR3. Germline V gene data show CDR1 as GTSNPN and CDR2 as SVGIG (reference sequence).

V usage is TRBV2 and J usage is TRBJ2-2; D call uncertain. Germline CDR1 reads SNHLY; CDR2 reads FYNNEI. V dropped 3 bases and J dropped 1 base, with 12 bases sitting between them. The CDR3 sequence is 16 residues long. The CDR3 nucleotides are TGTGCCAGCAGTGAGACGGCCCTCTTGAACACCGGGGAGCTGTTTTTT. Protein: CASSETALLNTGELFF. Full variable domain (rest looked up from reference TRBV2 and TRBJ2-2): EPEVTQTPSHQVTQMGQEVILRCVPISNHLYFYWYRQILGQKVEFLVSFYNNEISEKSEIFDDQFSVERPDGSNFTLKIRSTKLEDSAMYFCASSETALLNTGELFFGEGSRLTVL.

The chain links TRBV9 to TRBJ2-1; 9 bases agree with TRBD2. This CDR3 comprises 16 residues. The V segment lost 3 bases and the J segment 0 bases; nucleotides outside the gene matches: 4. Germline V lookup: CDR1 SGDLS, CDR2 YYNGEE. The CDR3 loop is CASSAQAGGSYNEQFF. The CDR3 DNA is TGTGCCAGCAGCGCCCAAGCGGGAGGCTCCTACAATGAGCAGTTCTTC.

The chain recombines TRBV6-1 with TRBJ1-1; D ambiguous. V was shortened by 6 bases and J by 2 bases, with 13 bases between the two germline ends. The CDR3 is 14 amino acids. Per the germline V gene, CDR1 is MNHNS and CDR2 is SASEGT. In DNA, the CDR3 is TGTGCCAGCAGCCAAGGAGGTAGCAACACTGAAGCTTTCTTT. Its translation is CASSQGGSNTEAFF.

V usage is TRBV29-1 and J usage is TRBJ2-3, with D perhaps TRBD1 or TRBD2 (5 bases each). CDR3 length equals 13 residues. V lost 3 bases to trimming and J lost 4 bases, with 11 bases between them. Per the germline V gene, CDR1 is SQVTM and CDR2 is ANQGSEA. CDR3 region: CSVEGTRSDTQYF. The DNA for the CDR3 is TGCAGCGTTGAGGGGACGAGGTCAGATACGCAGTATTTT.

This clone was seen more than once but under ten times. Other nucleotide sequences from this sample produce the same CDR3. The chain has TRBV5-4 and TRBJ2-1; 8 bases align to TRBD2. With 0 bases clipped from V and 1 base from J, the junction kept 3 bases outside the gene matches. Looked up from germline, CDR1 is SGHNT and CDR2 is YYREEE (reference sequence). The length of the CDR3 is 16 residues. The CDR3: CASSLATGGSYNEQFF. The CDR3 DNA is TGTGCCAGCAGCTTGGCGACGGGAGGGTCCTACAATGAGCAGTTCTTC.